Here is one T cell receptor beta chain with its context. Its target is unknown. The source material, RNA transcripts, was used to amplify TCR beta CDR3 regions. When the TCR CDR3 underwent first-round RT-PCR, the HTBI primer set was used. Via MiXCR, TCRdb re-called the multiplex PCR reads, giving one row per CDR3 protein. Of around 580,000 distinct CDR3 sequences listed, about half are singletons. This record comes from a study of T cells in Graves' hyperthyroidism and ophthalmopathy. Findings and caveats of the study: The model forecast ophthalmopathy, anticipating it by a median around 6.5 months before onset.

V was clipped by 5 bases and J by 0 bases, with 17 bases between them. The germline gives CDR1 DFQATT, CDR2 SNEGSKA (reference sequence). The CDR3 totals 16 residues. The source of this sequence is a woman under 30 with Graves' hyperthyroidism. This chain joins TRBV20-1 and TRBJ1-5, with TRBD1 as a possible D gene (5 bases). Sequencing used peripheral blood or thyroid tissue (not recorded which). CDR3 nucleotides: TGCAGTGCTCTTACAGGAGGGGATTATAGCAATCAGCCCCAGCATTTT. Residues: CSALTGGDYSNQPQHF.